The clone carrying this TCR beta chain was detected a few times. Its antigen is still unknown. Germline V gene sequence: CDR1 SNHLY, CDR2 FYNNEI. The trim removed 8 bases at V and 9 bases at J, leaving 10 bases unmatched. This CDR3 has 12 residues. Total RNA, at least 5.5 micrograms per sample, was extracted from PBMCs. The sample originates from a study of blood T cells in healthy people across ages. PCR was performed a second time for about 7 to 12 cycles using a sample-barcoded 5' primer and a J-beta primer mix. Per-sample output comprised a minimum of 2.5 million paired-end reads containing CDR3. TCRdb redid the calling of the 5' RACE reads with MiXCR, one entry per CDR3 protein. Of approximately 1,000,000 distinct CDR3 sequences in the sample, under 55% were seen once. General study findings and limits: Changes seen in expanded clonotypes were possibly confounded by donor CMV status left unknown.

The rearrangement links TRBV2 to TRBJ2-7, with 7 bases lining up with TRBD2. The TCR sequence derives from a woman aged 60-70 years in good health. The sample comprised blood. CDR3 protein: CASGARGSVQYF. The CDR3 DNA is TGTGCCAGCGGCGCACGCGGGAGCGTGCAGTACTTC.